This TCR beta chain came from a study of T cell responses to AZD1222 COVID-19 vaccine. For the study at large: Second doses at about 4 or about 12 weeks were pooled.

The assay was immunoSEQ multiplex PCR, and TCRdb's table has in-frame clones only and misses some. The data show tens of thousands of clones, nearly 90% seen once. Overall study findings and caveats: Spike as a whole was targeted by vaccine-associated CD4 TCRs, dominant at 160-218 and 743-854. Every sample of the repertoires postdated the peak T cell response.

As for this clone: As yet, its antigen is unknown.

Looked up from germline, CDR1 is MGHRA and CDR2 is YSYEKL. The CDR3 sequence is 15 residues long. V shed 4 bases and J 2 bases; nucleotides not matched to a gene: 6. The sequence derives from an adult in good health. J is TRBJ1-2 and V is TRBV4-1, with TRBD1 identical over 8 bases. The input for sequencing was peripheral blood, taken on day 0 of AZD1222 vaccination. In DNA form, the CDR3 reads TGCGCCAGCAGCCTCCGACAGGGGACAAACTATGGCTACACCTTC. Protein: CASSLRQGTNYGYTF.